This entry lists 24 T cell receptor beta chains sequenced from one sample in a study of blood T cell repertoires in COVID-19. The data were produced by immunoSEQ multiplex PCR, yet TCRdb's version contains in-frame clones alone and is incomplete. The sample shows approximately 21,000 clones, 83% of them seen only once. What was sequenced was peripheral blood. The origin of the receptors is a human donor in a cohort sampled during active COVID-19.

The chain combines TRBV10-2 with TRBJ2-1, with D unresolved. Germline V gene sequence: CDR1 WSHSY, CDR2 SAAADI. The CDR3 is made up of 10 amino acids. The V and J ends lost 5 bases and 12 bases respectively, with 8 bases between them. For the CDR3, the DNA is TGCGCCAGCAGTAGTCCGGTGCAGTTCTTC. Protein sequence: CASSSPVQFF.

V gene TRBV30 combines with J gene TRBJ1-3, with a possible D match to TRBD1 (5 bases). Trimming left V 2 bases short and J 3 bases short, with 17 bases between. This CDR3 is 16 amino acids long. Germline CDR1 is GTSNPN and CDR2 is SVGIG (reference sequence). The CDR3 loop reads CAWSRRRTTLGNTIYF. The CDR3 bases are TGTGCCTGGAGTCGACGCAGGACAACCCTTGGAAACACCATATATTTT.

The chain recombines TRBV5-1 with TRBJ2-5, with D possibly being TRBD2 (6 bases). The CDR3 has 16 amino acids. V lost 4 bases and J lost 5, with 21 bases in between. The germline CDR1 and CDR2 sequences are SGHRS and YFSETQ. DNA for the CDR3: TGCGCCAGCAGCCAGGGATGGGGAGGTGGGTCGGAGACCCAGTACTTC. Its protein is CASSQGWGGGSETQYF.

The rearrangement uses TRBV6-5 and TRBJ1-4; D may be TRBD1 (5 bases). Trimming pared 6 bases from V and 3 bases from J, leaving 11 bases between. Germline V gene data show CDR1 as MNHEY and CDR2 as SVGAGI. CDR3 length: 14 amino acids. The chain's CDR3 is CASRIGGANEKLFF. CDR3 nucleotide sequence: TGTGCCAGCAGGATCGGGGGGGCTAATGAAAAACTGTTTTTT.

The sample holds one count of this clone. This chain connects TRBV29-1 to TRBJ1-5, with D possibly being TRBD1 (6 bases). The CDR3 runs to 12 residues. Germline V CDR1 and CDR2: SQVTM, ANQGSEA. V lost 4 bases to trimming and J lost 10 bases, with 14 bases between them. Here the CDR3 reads CSVGDTKGPQHF. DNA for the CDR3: TGCAGCGTTGGGGACACCAAGGGACCCCAGCATTTT.

CDR3 in amino acids: CASSELSRGFQPQHF. CDR3 DNA: TGTGCCAGCAGTGAGTTGAGCAGGGGATTTCAGCCCCAGCATTTT. The J gene is TRBJ1-5, the V gene TRBV6-1; tentatively, D is TRBD1 (6 bases). The germline V gene encodes CDR1 MNHNS and CDR2 SASEGT. The CDR3 is 15 residues long. Trimming left V 3 bases short and J 6 bases short, with 15 bases between.

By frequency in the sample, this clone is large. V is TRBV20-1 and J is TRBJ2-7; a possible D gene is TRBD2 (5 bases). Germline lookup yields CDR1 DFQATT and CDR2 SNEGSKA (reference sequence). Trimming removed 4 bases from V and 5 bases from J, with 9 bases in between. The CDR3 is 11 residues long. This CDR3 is CSANSGHEQYF. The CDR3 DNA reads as TGCAGTGCTAACAGCGGTCACGAGCAGTACTTC.

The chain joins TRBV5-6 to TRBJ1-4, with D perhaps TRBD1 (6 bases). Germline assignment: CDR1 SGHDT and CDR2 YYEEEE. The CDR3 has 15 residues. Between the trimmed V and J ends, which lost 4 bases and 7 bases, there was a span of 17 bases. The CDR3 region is CASSLGAQAREKLFF. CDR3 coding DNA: TGTGCCAGCAGCCTGGGGGCACAGGCGCGTGAAAAACTGTTTTTT.

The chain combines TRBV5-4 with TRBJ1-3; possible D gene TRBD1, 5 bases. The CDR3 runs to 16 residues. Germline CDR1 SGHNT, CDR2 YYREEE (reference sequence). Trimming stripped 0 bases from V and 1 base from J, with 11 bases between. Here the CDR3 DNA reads TGTGCCAGCAGCTTGGGTCAAACAGGTTCTGGAAACACCATATATTTT. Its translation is CASSLGQTGSGNTIYF.

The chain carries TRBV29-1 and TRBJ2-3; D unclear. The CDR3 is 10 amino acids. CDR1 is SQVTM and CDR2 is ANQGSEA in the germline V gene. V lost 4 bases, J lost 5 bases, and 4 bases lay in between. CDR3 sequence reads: CSVGIDTQYF. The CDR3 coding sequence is TGCAGCGTTGGTATAGATACGCAGTATTTT.

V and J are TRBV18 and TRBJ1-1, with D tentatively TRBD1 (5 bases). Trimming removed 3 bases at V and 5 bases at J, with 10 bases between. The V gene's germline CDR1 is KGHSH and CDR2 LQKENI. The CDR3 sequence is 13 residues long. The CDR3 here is CASSPTGGTEAFF. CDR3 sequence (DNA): TGTGCCAGCTCACCCACGGGGGGGACTGAAGCTTTCTTT.

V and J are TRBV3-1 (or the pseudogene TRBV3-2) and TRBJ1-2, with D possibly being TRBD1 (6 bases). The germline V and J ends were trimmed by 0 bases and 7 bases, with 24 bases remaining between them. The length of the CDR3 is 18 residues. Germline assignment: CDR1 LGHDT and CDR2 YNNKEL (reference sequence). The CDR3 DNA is TGTGCCAGCAGCCAAGAGGCTTTGAGGTTAGGGGGAACAAGTGGCTACACCTTC. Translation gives CASSQEALRLGGTSGYTF.

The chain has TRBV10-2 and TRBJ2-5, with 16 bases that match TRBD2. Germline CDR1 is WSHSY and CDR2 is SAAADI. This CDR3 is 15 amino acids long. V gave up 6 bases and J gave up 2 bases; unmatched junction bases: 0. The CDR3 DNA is TGCGCCAGCAGGGGACTAGCGGGGGGGCAAGAGACCCAGTACTTC. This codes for CASRGLAGGQETQYF.

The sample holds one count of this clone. CDR3 DNA sequence: TGTGCCAGCAGCTTACCGCGGGGACAGGGGGCGGAAAAACTGTTTTTT. Amino acid sequence: CASSLPRGQGAEKLFF. The V call is TRBV6-6, the J call TRBJ1-4; 12 bases are shared with TRBD1. Per germline, CDR1 MNHNY and CDR2 SVGAGI (reference sequence). Losses at the gene ends were 6 bases for V and 8 bases for J; bases not matched to a gene: 10. The CDR3 spans 16 residues.

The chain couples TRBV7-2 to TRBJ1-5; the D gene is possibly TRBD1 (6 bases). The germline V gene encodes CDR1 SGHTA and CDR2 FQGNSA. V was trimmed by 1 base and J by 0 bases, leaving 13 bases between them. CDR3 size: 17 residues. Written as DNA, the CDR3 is TGTGCCAGCAGCTTAGAAGGGGGGGGTTATAGCAATCAGCCCCAGCATTTT. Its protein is CASSLEGGGYSNQPQHF.

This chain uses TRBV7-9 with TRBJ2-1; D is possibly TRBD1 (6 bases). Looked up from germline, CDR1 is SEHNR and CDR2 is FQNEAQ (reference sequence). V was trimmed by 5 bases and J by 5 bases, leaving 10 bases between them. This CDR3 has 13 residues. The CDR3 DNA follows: TGTGCCAGCAGCCACGGACAGCACAATGAGCAGTTCTTC. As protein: CASSHGQHNEQFF. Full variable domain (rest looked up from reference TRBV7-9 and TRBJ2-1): DTGVSQNPRHKITKRGQNVTFRCDPISEHNRLYWYRQTLGQGPEFLTYFQNEAQLEKSRLLSDRFSAERPKGSFSTLEIQRTEQGDSAMYLCASSHGQHNEQFFGPGTRLTVL.

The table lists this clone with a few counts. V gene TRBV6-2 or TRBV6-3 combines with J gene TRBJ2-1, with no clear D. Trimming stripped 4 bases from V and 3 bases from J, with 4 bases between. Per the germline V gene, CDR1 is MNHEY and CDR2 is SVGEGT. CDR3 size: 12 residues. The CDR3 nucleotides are TGTGCCAGCAGTTCGGTCTACAATGAGCAGTTCTTC. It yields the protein CASSSVYNEQFF.

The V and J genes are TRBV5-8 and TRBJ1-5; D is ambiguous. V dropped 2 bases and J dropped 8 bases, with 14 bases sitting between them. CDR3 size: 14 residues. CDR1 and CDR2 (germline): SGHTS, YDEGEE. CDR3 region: CASSFRTLSEPQHF. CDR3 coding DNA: TGTGCCAGCAGCTTCAGGACTCTCAGCGAGCCCCAGCATTTT.

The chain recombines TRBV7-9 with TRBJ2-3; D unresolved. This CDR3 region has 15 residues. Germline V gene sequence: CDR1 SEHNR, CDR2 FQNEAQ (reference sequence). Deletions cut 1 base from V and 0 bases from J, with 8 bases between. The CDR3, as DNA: TGTGCCAGCAGCTTAGTCACGACTAGCACAGATACGCAGTATTTT. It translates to CASSLVTTSTDTQYF.

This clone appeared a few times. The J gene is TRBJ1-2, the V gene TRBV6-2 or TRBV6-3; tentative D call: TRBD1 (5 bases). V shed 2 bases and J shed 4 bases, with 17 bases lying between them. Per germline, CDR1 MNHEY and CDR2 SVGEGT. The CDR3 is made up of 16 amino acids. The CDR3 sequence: CASSYPRGRDGYGYTF. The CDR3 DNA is TGTGCCAGCAGTTACCCGCGGGGTAGGGACGGCTATGGCTACACCTTC.

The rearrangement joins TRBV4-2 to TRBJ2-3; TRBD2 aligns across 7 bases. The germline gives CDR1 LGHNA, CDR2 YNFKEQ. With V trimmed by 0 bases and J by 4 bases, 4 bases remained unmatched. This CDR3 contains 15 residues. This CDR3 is CASSQDPAGPDTQYF. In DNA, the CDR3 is TGTGCCAGCAGCCAAGATCCAGCGGGGCCAGATACGCAGTATTTT.

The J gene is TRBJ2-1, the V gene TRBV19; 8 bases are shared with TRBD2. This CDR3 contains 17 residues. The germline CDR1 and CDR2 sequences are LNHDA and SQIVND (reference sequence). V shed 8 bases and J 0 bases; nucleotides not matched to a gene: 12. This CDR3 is CASESLAGRNSYNEQFF. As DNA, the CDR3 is TGTGCCAGTGAGTCCTTAGCGGGGCGCAACTCCTACAATGAGCAGTTCTTC.

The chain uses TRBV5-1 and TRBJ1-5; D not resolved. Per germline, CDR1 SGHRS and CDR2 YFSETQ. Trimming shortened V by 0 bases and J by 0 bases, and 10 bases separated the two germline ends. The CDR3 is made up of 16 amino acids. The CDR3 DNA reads TGCGCCAGCAGCTTGGGGGTCGGGAATAGCAATCAGCCCCAGCATTTT. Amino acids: CASSLGVGNSNQPQHF.

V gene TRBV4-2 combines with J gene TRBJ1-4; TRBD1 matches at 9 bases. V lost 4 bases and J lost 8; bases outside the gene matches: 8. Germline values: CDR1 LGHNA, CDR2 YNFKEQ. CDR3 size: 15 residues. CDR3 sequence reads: CASSPLGTGSEKLFF. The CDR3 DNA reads TGTGCCAGCAGCCCCCTCGGGACAGGGAGCGAAAAACTGTTTTTT.